The rows below give T cell receptor beta chains drawn from one sample of a study of CD4 T cells in relation to SARS-CoV-2 and coronaviruses. For these TCRs, the target antigens are not known. Repertoires were generated with immunoSEQ multiplex PCR, while TCRdb's copy carries only in-frame clones and drops some. The repertoire consists of 20,000 to 25,000 clones, with about 80% occurring once and the leading ten covering roughly a sixth. The sample comprised CD4+ T cells from PBMCs, cultured in vitro. The origin of the receptors is a human donor in good health. The CDR3 runs from the conserved cysteine through the conserved F or W. The size field is filled for only some rows; it gives once, few, many or a size class.

abundance: -; v_gene: TRBV5-8; j_gene: TRBJ1-2; CDR3aa: CASSLSPFQGAYGYTF
abundance: -; v_gene: TRBV11-2; j_gene: TRBJ2-3; CDR3aa: CASSLPLAGGLTDTQYF
abundance: -; v_gene: TRBV11-3; j_gene: TRBJ2-1; CDR3aa: CASSSHPTSLSEQFF
abundance: few; v_gene: TRBV5-4; j_gene: TRBJ1-6; CDR3aa: CASSRGGSNSPLHF
abundance: -; v_gene: TRBV5-1; j_gene: TRBJ2-6; CDR3aa: CASSLGGTGGSSGANVLTF
abundance: -; v_gene: TRBV7-9; j_gene: TRBJ2-3; CDR3aa: CASSPLGLTDTQYF
abundance: -; v_gene: TRBV4-2; j_gene: TRBJ2-7; CDR3aa: CASSQDNGNYEQYF
abundance: -; v_gene: TRBV5-1; j_gene: TRBJ2-5; CDR3aa: CASSLLGVETQYF
abundance: once; v_gene: TRBV10-3; j_gene: TRBJ2-6; CDR3aa: CAISETGNSGANVLTF
abundance: -; v_gene: TRBV12-5; j_gene: TRBJ2-3; CDR3aa: CASGTSGGTDTQYF
abundance: once; v_gene: TRBV21-1; j_gene: TRBJ1-2; CDR3aa: CASSNWGQAPSNYGYTF
abundance: -; v_gene: TRBV11-2; j_gene: TRBJ2-7; CDR3aa: CASSPEDRPYYYEQYF
abundance: -; v_gene: TRBV4-1; j_gene: TRBJ1-2; CDR3aa: CASSPEVGGYTF
abundance: -; v_gene: TRBV9; j_gene: TRBJ2-7; CDR3aa: CASSLGLAGVLNEQYF
abundance: -; v_gene: TRBV27; j_gene: TRBJ2-1; CDR3aa: CASSLFLARSHYNEQFF
abundance: once; v_gene: TRBV5-4; j_gene: TRBJ2-5; CDR3aa: CASSRGKETQYF
abundance: -; v_gene: TRBV25-1; j_gene: TRBJ2-7; CDR3aa: CASSEQGARSYEQYF
abundance: -; v_gene: TRBV19; j_gene: TRBJ1-1; CDR3aa: CASGGRGNTEAFF
abundance: -; v_gene: TRBV5-1; j_gene: TRBJ2-4; CDR3aa: CASSSGTRSGAKNIQYF
abundance: -; v_gene: TRBV12-3/TRBV12-4; j_gene: TRBJ1-1; CDR3aa: CASSLWGEAFF
abundance: medium-sized; v_gene: TRBV4-1; j_gene: TRBJ2-1; CDR3aa: CASSQLAGVGEQFF
abundance: -; v_gene: TRBV27; j_gene: TRBJ2-3; CDR3aa: CASSLSLRGDTQYF
abundance: once; v_gene: TRBV5-1; j_gene: TRBJ2-1; CDR3aa: CASSLGTGDNEQFF
abundance: -; v_gene: TRBV6-5; j_gene: TRBJ2-7; CDR3aa: CASSYSTGEDQYF
abundance: -; v_gene: TRBV5-1; j_gene: TRBJ2-1; CDR3aa: CASSLRGTNQIYNEQFF
abundance: -; v_gene: TRBV25-1; j_gene: TRBJ2-2; CDR3aa: CASSESGKGNTGELFF
abundance: -; v_gene: TRBV25-1; j_gene: TRBJ2-7; CDR3aa: CASSESLLRPKTYEQYF
abundance: -; v_gene: TRBV10-3; j_gene: TRBJ2-3; CDR3aa: CAIRDRDRGHQDTQYF
abundance: few; v_gene: TRBV30; j_gene: TRBJ1-6; CDR3aa: CAWNGASNNSPLHF
abundance: -; v_gene: TRBV6-2/TRBV6-3; j_gene: TRBJ1-1; CDR3aa: CASSPRVGVNTEAFF
abundance: few; v_gene: TRBV5-1; j_gene: TRBJ1-2; CDR3aa: CASSLAREGYTF
abundance: -; v_gene: TRBV28; j_gene: TRBJ1-6; CDR3aa: CASSTDVGSYNSPLHF
abundance: -; v_gene: TRBV5-1; j_gene: TRBJ2-5; CDR3aa: CASSLGGSYQETQYF
abundance: -; v_gene: TRBV5-1; j_gene: TRBJ1-2; CDR3aa: CASSIMGQPSSDTF
abundance: few; v_gene: TRBV19; j_gene: TRBJ2-2; CDR3aa: CASNRLAGVNTGELFF
abundance: -; v_gene: TRBV18; j_gene: TRBJ2-6; CDR3aa: CASSPSGFGANVLTF
abundance: -; v_gene: TRBV27; j_gene: TRBJ2-3; CDR3aa: CASCRAPSTDTQYF
abundance: -; v_gene: TRBV9; j_gene: TRBJ1-5; CDR3aa: CASSATGGPNQPQHF
abundance: -; v_gene: TRBV25-1; j_gene: TRBJ2-7; CDR3aa: CASSGLGSSGRTNEQYF
abundance: -; v_gene: TRBV5-1; j_gene: TRBJ1-1; CDR3aa: CASSRALTDEAFF
abundance: -; v_gene: TRBV10-1; j_gene: TRBJ2-3; CDR3aa: CASSGSGSADTQYF
abundance: -; v_gene: TRBV13; j_gene: TRBJ2-1; CDR3aa: CASSFVSIPHEQFF
abundance: -; v_gene: TRBV30; j_gene: TRBJ1-1; CDR3aa: CACWSQGERGRTEAFF
abundance: -; v_gene: TRBV9; j_gene: TRBJ2-7; CDR3aa: CASSVAMGQGIYEQYF
abundance: few; v_gene: TRBV3-1/TRBV3-2; j_gene: TRBJ2-7; CDR3aa: CASSFGTSGSSSYEQYF
abundance: -; v_gene: TRBV5-4; j_gene: TRBJ1-4; CDR3aa: CASSLGGGTGATNEKLFF
abundance: -; v_gene: TRBV9; j_gene: TRBJ2-1; CDR3aa: CASSVTGLAGSNEQFF
abundance: -; v_gene: TRBV11-2; j_gene: TRBJ1-1; CDR3aa: CASSLDPGWTEAFF
abundance: -; v_gene: TRBV19; j_gene: TRBJ1-3; CDR3aa: CASSPRGGTGNTIYF
abundance: -; v_gene: TRBV15; j_gene: TRBJ2-7; CDR3aa: CATSRPPAGGGEQYF
abundance: -; v_gene: TRBV6-1; j_gene: TRBJ1-3; CDR3aa: CASSEATWNSGNTIYF